What follows are 5 T cell receptor beta chains derived from one specimen sequenced in a study of CXCR3-negative and CXCR3-positive naive CD8 T cells. Researchers prepared the TRB cDNA libraries using 5' RACE with UMI labels. TCRdb reprocessed the 5' RACE reads and stores each CDR3 protein as one record, lacking DNA. The sample has 90,000 to 100,000 distinct CDR3 sequences. Study-wide results and caveats: Comparison of naive cells showed more hydrophobic TRB CDR3s in CXCR3-positive than in CXCR3-negative naive cells.

No cognate antigen is known for these TCRs. The material sequenced was naive CXCR3+ CD8+ T cells from blood. Subset described: CD45RO-CCR7+CD27+CD95- naive CD8+ T cells expressing CXCR3 (TNR3+). Receptors originate from a human donor in good health. Some clones in this sample may be carry-over from other donors' samples.

The chain recombines TRBV7-2 with TRBJ2-7; TCRdb's assignment of TRBD2 cannot be checked, as there is no DNA. The V gene's germline CDR1 is SGHTA and CDR2 FQGNSA. The CDR3 totals 18 residues. The chain's CDR3 is CASSSDRLAGGLSYEQYF.

The chain has TRBV19 and TRBJ1-1; TCRdb's D gene call, TRBD1, goes unchecked for lack of DNA. The CDR3 sequence is 12 residues long. In germline, CDR1 is LNHDA, CDR2 SQIVND (reference sequence). This CDR3 reads CASSYRDTEAFF.

The rearrangement joins TRBV3-1 to TRBJ2-5. The germline V gene encodes CDR1 LGHDT and CDR2 YNNKEL (reference sequence). The CDR3 has 13 residues. CDR3 amino acids: CASSQGAQETQYF.

The chain uses TRBV3-1 and TRBJ2-7. Germline CDR1 LGHDT, CDR2 YNNKEL (reference sequence). This CDR3 region has 16 residues. This CDR3 is CASSQVIRGLVNEQYF.

The chain is built from TRBV20-1 and TRBJ2-2; TCRdb indicates TRBD2, and absent DNA this call remains unverified. The CDR3 covers 12 residues. CDR1 is DFQATT, CDR2 SNEGSKA, per germline (reference sequence). The CDR3 loop is CSADSGAGELFF.